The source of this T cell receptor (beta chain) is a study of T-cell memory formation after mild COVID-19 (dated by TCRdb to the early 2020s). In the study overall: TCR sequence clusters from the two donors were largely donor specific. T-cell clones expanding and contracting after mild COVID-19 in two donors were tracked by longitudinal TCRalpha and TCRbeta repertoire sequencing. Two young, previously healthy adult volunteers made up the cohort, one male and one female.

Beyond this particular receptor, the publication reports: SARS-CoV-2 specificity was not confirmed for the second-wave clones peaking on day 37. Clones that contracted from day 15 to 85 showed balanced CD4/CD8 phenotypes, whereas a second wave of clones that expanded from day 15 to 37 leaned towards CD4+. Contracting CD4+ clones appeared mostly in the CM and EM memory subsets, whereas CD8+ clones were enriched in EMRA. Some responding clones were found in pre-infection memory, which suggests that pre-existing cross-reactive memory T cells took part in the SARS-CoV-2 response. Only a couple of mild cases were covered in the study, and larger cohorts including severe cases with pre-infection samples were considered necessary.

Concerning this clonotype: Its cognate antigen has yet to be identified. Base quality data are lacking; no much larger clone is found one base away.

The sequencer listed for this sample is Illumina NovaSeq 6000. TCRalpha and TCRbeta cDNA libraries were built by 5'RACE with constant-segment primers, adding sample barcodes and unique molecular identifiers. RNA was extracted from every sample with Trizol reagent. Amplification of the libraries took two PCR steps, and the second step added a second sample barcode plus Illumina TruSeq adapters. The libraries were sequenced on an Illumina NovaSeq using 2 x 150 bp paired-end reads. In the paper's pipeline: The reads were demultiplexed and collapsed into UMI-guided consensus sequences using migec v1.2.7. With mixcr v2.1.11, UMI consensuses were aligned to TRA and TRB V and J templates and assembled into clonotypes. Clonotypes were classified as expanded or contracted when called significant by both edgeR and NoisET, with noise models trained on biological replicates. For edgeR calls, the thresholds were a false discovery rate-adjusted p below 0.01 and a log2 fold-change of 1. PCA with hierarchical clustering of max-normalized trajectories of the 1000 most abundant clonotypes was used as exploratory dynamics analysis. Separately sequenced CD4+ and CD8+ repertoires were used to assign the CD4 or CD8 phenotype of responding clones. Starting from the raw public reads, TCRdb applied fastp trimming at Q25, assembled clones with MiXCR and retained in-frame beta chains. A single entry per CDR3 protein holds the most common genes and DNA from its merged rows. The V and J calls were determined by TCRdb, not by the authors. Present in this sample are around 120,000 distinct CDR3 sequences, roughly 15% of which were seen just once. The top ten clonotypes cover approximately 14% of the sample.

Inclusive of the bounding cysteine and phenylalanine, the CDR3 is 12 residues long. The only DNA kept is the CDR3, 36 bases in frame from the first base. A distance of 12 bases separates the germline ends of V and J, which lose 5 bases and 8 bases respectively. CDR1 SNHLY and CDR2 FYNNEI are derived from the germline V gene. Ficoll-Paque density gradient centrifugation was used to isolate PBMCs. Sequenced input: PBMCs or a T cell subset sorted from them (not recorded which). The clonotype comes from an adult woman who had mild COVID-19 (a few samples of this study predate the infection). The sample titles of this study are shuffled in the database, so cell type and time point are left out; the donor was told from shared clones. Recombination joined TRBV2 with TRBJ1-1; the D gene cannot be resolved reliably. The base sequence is TGTGCCAGCAGTTTTATCCGGGGAGAAGCTTTCTTT. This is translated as CASSFIRGEAFF.